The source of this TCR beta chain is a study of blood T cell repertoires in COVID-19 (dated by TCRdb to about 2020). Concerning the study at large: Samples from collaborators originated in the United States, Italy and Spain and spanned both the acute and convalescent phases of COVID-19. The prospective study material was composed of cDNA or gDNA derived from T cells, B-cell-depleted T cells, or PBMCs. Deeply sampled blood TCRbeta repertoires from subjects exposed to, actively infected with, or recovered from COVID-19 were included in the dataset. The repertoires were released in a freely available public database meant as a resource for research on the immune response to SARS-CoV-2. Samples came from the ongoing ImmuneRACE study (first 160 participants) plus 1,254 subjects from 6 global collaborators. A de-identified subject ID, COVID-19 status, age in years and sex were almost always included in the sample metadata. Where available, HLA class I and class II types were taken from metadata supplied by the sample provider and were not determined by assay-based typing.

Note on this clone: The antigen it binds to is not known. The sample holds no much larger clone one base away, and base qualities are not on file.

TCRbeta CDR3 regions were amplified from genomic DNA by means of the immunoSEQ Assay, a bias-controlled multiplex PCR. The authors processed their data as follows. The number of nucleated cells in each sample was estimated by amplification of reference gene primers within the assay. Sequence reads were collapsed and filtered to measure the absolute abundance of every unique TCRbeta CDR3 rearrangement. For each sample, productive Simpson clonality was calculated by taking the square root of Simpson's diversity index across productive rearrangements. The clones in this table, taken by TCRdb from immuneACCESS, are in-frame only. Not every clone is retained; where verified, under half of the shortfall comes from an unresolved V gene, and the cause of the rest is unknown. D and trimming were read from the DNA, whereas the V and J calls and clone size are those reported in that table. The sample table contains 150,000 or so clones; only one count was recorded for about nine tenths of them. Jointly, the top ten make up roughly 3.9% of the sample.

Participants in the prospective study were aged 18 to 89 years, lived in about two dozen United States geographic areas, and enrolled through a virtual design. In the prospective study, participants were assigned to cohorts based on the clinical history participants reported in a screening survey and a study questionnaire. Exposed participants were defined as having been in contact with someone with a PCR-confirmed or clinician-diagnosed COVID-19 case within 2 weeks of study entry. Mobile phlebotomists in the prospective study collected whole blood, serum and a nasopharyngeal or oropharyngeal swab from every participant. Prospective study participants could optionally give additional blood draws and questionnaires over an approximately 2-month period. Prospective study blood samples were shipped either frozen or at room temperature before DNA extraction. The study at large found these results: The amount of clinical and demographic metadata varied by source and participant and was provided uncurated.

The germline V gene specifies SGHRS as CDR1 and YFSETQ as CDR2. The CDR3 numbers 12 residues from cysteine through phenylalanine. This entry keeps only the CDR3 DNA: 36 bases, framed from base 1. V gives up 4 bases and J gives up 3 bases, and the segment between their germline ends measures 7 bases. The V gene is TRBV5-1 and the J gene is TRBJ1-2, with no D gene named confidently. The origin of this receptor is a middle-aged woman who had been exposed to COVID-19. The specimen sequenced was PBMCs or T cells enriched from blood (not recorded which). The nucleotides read TGCGCCAGCAGCGAGTTAGACTATGGCTACACCTTC. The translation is CASSELDYGYTF.